This T cell receptor beta chain emerged from a study of T cell repertoires in cytomegalovirus infection. Study background: Public TCR beta signatures provided an indication of both CMV infection and a matching HLA type.

The CDR3 is 18 amino acids. Germline assignment: CDR1 ENHRY and CDR2 SYGVKD. Trimming cost V 2 bases and J 0 bases; bases outside gene matches: 5. TCRdb recomputed calls from the reads with MiXCR, one row per CDR3 protein. The repertoire has hundreds of thousands of distinct CDR3 sequences, approximately 31% of them found once; the top ten carry more than 13%. In regard to this clonotype: What it recognizes is unknown.

This sequence originates from a human donor in good health (CMV status not recorded). Some clones in this sample may be carry-over from other donors' samples. The chain joins TRBV10-3 to TRBJ1-5; 12 bases are a match to TRBD1. The sample was cultured CD8+ T cells from PBMCs, taken from culture after CMV antigen stimulation. CDR3 nucleotides: TGTGCCATCAGTGAGATGGGACAGGGGGCACTTAGCAATCAGCCCCAGCATTTT. Amino acid sequence: CAISEMGQGALSNQPQHF.